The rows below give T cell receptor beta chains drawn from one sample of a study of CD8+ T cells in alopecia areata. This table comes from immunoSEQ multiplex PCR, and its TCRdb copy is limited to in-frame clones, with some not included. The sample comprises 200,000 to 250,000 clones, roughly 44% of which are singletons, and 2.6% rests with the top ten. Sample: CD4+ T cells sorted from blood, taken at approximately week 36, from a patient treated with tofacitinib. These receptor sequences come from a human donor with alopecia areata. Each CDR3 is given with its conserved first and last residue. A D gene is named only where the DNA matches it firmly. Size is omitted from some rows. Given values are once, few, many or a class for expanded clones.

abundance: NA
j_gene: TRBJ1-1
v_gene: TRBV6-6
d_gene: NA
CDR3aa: CASSRGQNTEAFF
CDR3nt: TGTGCCAGCAGTAGGGGACAGAACACTGAAGCTTTCTTT

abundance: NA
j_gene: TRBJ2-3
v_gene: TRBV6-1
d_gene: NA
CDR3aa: CASSPHTSSAQYF
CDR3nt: TGTGCCAGCAGTCCACACACCTCCTCAGCGCAGTATTTT

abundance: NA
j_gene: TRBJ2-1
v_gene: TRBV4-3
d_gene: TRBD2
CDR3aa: CASSQEGGGAYNEQFF
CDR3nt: TGCGCCAGCAGCCAAGAGGGGGGAGGGGCCTACAATGAGCAGTTCTTC

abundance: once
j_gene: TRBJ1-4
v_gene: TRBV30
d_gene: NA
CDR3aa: CAWSLGVGEKLFF
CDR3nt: TGTGCCTGGAGTCTGGGGGTCGGAGAAAAACTGTTTTTT

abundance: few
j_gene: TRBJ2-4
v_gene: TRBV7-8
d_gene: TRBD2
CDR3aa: CASSLRPPLARLAKNIQYF
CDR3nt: TGTGCCAGCAGCTTAAGGCCCCCACTAGCGCGACTAGCCAAAAACATTCAGTACTTC

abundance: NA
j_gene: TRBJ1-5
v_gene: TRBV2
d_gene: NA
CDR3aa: CASSEIKDQPQHF
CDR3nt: TGTGCCAGCAGTGAGATTAAGGATCAGCCCCAGCATTTT

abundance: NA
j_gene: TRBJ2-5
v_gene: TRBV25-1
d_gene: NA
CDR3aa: CASSSLRRAPQETQYF
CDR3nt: TGTGCCAGCAGTTCCCTTCGTCGGGCCCCACAAGAGACCCAGTACTTC

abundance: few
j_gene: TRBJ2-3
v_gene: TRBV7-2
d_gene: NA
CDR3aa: CASSAQSRTIGADTQYF
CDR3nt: TGTGCCAGCAGTGCGCAGAGTAGGACTATCGGCGCAGATACGCAGTATTTT

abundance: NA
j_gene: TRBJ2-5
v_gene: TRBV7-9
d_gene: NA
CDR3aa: CASSPGTQQETQYF
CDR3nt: TGTGCCAGCAGCCCAGGGACGCAGCAAGAGACCCAGTACTTC

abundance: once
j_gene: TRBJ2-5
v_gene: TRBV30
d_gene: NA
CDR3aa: CAWRGLTVYQETQYF
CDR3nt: TGTGCCTGGAGAGGCTTAACAGTGTACCAAGAGACCCAGTACTTC

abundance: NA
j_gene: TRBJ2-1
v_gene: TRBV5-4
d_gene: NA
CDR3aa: CASSLSRTVNNEQFF
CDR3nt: TGTGCCAGCAGCTTGTCGAGGACAGTTAACAATGAGCAGTTCTTC

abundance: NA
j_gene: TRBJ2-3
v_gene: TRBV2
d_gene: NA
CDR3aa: CASSATTLADTQYF
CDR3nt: TGTGCCAGCAGTGCAACGACCCTTGCAGATACGCAGTATTTT

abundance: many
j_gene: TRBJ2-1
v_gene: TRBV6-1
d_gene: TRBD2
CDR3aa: CASSEGLAGSNEQFF
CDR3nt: TGTGCCAGCAGTGAAGGGCTAGCGGGCAGCAATGAGCAGTTCTTC

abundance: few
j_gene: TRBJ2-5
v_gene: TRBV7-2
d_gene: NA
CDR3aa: CASSLQGSKETQYF
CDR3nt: TGTGCCAGCAGCTTACAGGGCAGTAAAGAGACCCAGTACTTC

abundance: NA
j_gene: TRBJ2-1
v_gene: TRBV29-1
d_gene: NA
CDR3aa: CSVGESSYNEQFF
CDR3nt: TGCAGCGTTGGGGAGAGCTCCTACAATGAGCAGTTCTTC

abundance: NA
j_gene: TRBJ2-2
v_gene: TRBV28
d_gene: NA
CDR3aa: CASSPGGLSTGELFF
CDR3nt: TGTGCCAGCAGTCCCGGTGGACTCTCCACCGGGGAGCTGTTTTTT

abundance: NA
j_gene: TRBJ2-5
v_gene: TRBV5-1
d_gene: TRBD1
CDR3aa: CASSSTGMETQYF
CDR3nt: TGCGCCAGCAGCTCGACAGGGATGGAGACCCAGTACTTC

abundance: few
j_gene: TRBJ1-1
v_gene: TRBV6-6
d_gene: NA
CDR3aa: CASSFPRPGRETEAFF
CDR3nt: TGTGCCAGCAGTTTCCCCCGACCGGGACGGGAGACTGAAGCTTTCTTT

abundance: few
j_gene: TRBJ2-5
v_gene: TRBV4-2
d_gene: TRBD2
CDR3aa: CASSPAGGRETQYF
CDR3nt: TGTGCCAGCAGCCCAGCGGGAGGACGGGAGACCCAGTACTTC

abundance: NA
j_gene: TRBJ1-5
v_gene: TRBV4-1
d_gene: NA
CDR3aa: CASSQDRQVSNQPQHF
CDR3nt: TGCGCCAGCAGCCAAGATCGACAGGTTAGCAATCAGCCCCAGCATTTT

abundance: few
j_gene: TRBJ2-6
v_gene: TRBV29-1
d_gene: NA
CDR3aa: CSVEDGSGANVLTF
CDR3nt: TGCAGCGTTGAAGACGGATCTGGGGCCAACGTCCTGACTTTC

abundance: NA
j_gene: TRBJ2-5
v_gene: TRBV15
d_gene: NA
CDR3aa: CATSRDASKGTQYF
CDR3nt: TGTGCCACCAGCAGAGACGCGTCCAAGGGGACCCAGTACTTC

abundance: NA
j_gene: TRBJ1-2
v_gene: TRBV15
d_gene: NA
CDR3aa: CATSSRGSYGYTF
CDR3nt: TGTGCCACCAGCAGCAGAGGCTCCTATGGCTACACCTTC

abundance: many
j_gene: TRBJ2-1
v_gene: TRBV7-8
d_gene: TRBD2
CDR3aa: CASSFREGTYNEQFF
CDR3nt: TGTGCCAGCAGCTTCAGGGAGGGGACCTACAATGAGCAGTTCTTC

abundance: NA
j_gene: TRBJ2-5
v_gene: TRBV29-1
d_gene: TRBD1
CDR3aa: CSALDRGRGETQYF
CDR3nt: TGCAGCGCGTTAGACAGGGGGCGCGGAGAGACCCAGTACTTC

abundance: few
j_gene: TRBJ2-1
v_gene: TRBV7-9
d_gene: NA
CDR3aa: CASSWGSNNEQFF
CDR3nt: TGTGCCAGCAGCTGGGGCAGCAACAATGAGCAGTTCTTC

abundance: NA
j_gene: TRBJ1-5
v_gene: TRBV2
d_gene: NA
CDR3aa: CASSRTPVEPQHF
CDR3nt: TGTGCCAGCAGTAGGACGCCTGTCGAGCCCCAGCATTTT

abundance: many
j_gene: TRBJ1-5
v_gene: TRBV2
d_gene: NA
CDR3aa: CASNSQGNNQPQHF
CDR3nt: TGTGCCAGCAACTCACAGGGTAACAATCAGCCCCAGCATTTT

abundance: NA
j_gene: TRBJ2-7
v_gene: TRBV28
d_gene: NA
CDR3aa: CASSTPQVSSYEQYF
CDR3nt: TGTGCCAGCAGTACTCCACAGGTTAGCTCCTACGAGCAGTACTTC

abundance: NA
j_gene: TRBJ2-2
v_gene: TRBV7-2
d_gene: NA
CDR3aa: CASKTTGAATGELFF
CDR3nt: TGTGCCAGCAAAACGACCGGGGCAGCAACCGGGGAGCTGTTTTTT

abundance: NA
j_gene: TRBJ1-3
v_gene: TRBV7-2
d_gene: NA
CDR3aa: CASTLSVGNTIYF
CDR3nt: TGTGCCAGCACCCTGAGTGTTGGAAACACCATATATTTT

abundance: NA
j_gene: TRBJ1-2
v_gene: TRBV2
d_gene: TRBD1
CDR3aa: CASGKTTGNGYTF
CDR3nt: TGTGCCAGCGGAAAGACGACAGGGAATGGCTACACCTTC

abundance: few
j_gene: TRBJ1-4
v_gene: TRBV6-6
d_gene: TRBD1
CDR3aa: CASSYWGQGSEKLFF
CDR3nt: TGTGCCAGCAGTTACTGGGGACAGGGATCCGAAAAACTGTTTTTT

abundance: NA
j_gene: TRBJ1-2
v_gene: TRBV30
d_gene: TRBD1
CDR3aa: CAWKGALYYGYTF
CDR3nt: TGTGCCTGGAAGGGGGCCCTGTACTATGGCTACACCTTC

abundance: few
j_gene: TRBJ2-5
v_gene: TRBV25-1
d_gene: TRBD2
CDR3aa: CASSEFGGGLKETQYF
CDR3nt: TGTGCCAGCAGTGAATTTGGGGGAGGGTTGAAAGAGACCCAGTACTTC

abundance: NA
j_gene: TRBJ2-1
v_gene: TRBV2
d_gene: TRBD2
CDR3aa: CASRLAGVEQFF
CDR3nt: TGTGCCAGCCGGCTAGCGGGAGTTGAGCAGTTCTTC

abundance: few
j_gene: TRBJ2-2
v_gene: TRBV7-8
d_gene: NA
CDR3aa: CASSLLAVETGELFF
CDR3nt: TGTGCCAGCAGCTTACTCGCGGTAGAGACCGGGGAGCTGTTTTTT

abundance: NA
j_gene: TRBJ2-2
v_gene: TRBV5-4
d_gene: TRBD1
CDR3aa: CASSARQGLFTGELFF
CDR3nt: TGTGCCAGCAGCGCTCGACAGGGTTTGTTCACCGGGGAGCTGTTTTTT

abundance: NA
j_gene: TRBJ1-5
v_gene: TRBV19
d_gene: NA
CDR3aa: CASTDAISGQPQHF
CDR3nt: TGTGCCAGCACCGACGCGATCTCTGGTCAGCCCCAGCATTTT

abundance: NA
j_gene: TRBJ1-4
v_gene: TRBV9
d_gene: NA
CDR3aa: CASSRGSPTNEKLFF
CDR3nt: TGTGCCAGCAGCAGGGGCAGCCCAACTAATGAAAAACTGTTTTTT

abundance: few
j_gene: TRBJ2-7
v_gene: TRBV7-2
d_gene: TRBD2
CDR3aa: CASSLVTSGTEQYF
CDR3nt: TGTGCCAGCAGCTTAGTTACTAGCGGGACCGAGCAGTACTTC

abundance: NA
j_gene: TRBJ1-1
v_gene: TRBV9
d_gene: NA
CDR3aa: CASSPSPGDTEAFF
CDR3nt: TGTGCCAGCAGCCCTTCCCCGGGGGACACTGAAGCTTTCTTT

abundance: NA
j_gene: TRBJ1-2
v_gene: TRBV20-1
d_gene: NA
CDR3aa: CSARVNYGYTF
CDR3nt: TGCAGTGCTAGAGTGAACTATGGCTACACCTTC

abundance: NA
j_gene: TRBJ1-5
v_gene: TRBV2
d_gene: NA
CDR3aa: CASSVYRGTSNQPQHF
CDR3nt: TGTGCCAGCAGTGTGTATAGGGGGACAAGCAATCAGCCCCAGCATTTT

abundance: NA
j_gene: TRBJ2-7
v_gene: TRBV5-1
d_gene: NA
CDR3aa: CASSLTTPGYEQYF
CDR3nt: TGCGCCAGCAGCTTGACGACCCCCGGCTACGAGCAGTACTTC

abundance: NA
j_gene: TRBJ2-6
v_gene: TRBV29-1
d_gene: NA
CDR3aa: CSVEWVAGANVLTF
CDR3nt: TGCAGCGTTGAATGGGTAGCTGGGGCCAACGTCCTGACTTTC

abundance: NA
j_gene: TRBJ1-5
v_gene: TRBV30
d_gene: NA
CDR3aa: CAWSVGQGGQPQHF
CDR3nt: TGTGCCTGGAGTGTGGGGCAGGGAGGTCAGCCCCAGCATTTT

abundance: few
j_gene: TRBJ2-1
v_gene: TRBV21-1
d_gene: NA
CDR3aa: CASSKGVDGSYNEQFF
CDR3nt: TGTGCCAGCAGCAAGGGGGTGGACGGGTCCTACAATGAGCAGTTCTTC